This TCR beta chain was identified in a study of Graves' ophthalmopathy and Graves' hyperthyroidism (dated by TCRdb to between 2018 and 2020). Background on the whole study: Peripheral blood was collected at initial diagnosis, before any treatment. The study used TCR beta repertoire signatures to distinguish Graves' ophthalmopathy from Graves' hyperthyroidism and to predict progression to ophthalmopathy. In total, approximately 140 blood samples were TCR-sequenced: fewer than 50 ophthalmopathy, some 80 hyperthyroidism and about 17 hyperthyroidism-to-ophthalmopathy patients. To explore V-J signatures that distinguish ophthalmopathy from hyperthyroidism, a discovery set of 95 to 100 patients was enrolled, made up of 43 with ophthalmopathy and around 60 with stable hyperthyroidism. The independent validation cohort included 18 to 20 hyperthyroidism patients plus 17 patients who later progressed from hyperthyroidism to ophthalmopathy. In more than five hyperthyroidism patients, T-cell repertoires of thyroid tissue and blood were compared. After sampling, hyperthyroidism patients received methimazole starting at 30 mg daily, and ophthalmopathy patients received high-dose intravenous methylprednisolone. The paper's findings and limits, for the study overall: Ophthalmopathy was separated from stable hyperthyroidism by the 13-signature model with just under 90% sensitivity and about 81% specificity in cross-validation and with 80%/75% in the test set. In validation, the model predicted ophthalmopathy progression with more than 70% sensitivity and around 72% specificity; about a dozen predicted patients were CT-confirmed with GO in a median of approximately 6.2 months. Among expanded thyroid clonotypes with frequency above 0.001, most also showed up in blood, which suggests that blood repertoires may reflect the thyroid immune response. Sample size was not predetermined statistically, and investigators were not blinded to group allocation.

This clonotype was recorded at least ten times. It has no known antigen specificity. No clone much larger than this one lies a single base away; base qualities are absent. For repertoire sequencing, the TCR beta CDR3 regions were amplified from RNA transcripts. HTBI primers and the Qiagen OneStep RT-PCR kit were used in a first-round RT-PCR, which was followed by a second-round multiplex PCR, size selection and purification. The libraries underwent paired-end sequencing with 100 bp reads on an Illumina HiSeq2000. Per the authors' processing: SOAPnuke was used to process the reads, removing any read that contained adapters or uncalled bases, had a mean Phred below 15, or lacked an exact match to the constant primer or identifier. High-quality paired reads were merged with COPE v1.2.5. Each unique nucleotide sequence was treated as a clonotype, and MiTCR v1.1 was used to align the clonotypes to the IMGT TRB V, D and J references. The analysis was limited to V-J combinations with a frequency above 0.0001, which together covered approximately 99% of the repertoires. For each V-J combination, a TCR clonal expansion and chaos score was defined as the ratio of F50 clonal expansion to chaos observed in the TCRdist matrix. Welch's t-statistics and random forest were used to narrow the features down to over ten V-J combinations, which were then fed into a naive Bayes classifier. The similarity between thyroid and blood repertoires was quantified using the Morisita-Horn index. The public reads were run again by TCRdb, first through fastp at Q25 and then through MiXCR, and only productive beta chains were kept. Identical CDR3 protein sequences are pooled into one entry, listed with their most common genes and DNA. In this record, the V and J calls reflect TCRdb's handling and not the investigators' own analysis. This sample holds about 390,000 distinct CDR3 sequences; approximately 18% were observed only once. The ten largest clones capture approximately 2.4% of the sample.

A patient counted as having stable hyperthyroidism if there was no progression to ophthalmopathy within 18 months of follow-up. The hyperthyroidism patients were 18 to 65 years old and newly diagnosed, with a disease duration of less than 2 months. Patients with other autoimmune diseases, uncontrolled infections, pregnancy or lactation were excluded. Clinical symptoms, serum thyroxine, TRAb, thyroid ultrasound and orbital computed tomography were used for diagnosis. Using Ficoll-Paque density gradient centrifugation, PBMCs were isolated from about 9.2 ml of fresh peripheral blood. Total RNA was extracted with Trizol reagent and quality-checked on an Agilent 2100 Bioanalyzer. The source of this sequence is an adult woman with stable Graves' hyperthyroidism. The material sequenced was peripheral blood.

The CDR3 here reads CAWSVLGTLTGTEAFF. The nucleotide sequence reads as follows: TGTGCCTGGAGTGTACTTGGTACGCTAACGGGGACTGAAGCTTTCTTT. The rearrangement joined TRBV30 to TRBJ1-1, with no confidently assigned D gene. Including cysteine and phenylalanine, the CDR3 has 16 amino acids. The CDR3 DNA has 48 bases and is translated from base 1. Per the germline V gene (reference sequence), GTSNPN is the CDR1 and SVGIG is the CDR2. V is reduced by 0 bases and J by 5 bases, leaving a spacing of 19 bases between them.